The present T cell receptor beta chain was sequenced within a study of CD8 T cells in ankylosing spondylitis (dated 2017 in TCRdb). Some background on the complete study: The study profiled T cell receptor beta repertoires in healthy donors and ankylosing spondylitis patients to find disease-linked TCR variants. The full study cohort comprised 25 ankylosing spondylitis patients and around 100 healthy donors. Peripheral blood was sampled, and synovial fluid was also collected from ankylosing spondylitis patients. The full study reports these points: Some of the motif variants had been reported before in the synovial fluid and blood of reactive arthritis patients, a finding that suggests common disease-initiation mechanisms. Blood from ankylosing spondylitis patients appeared to be characterized by a TCR beta motif made up of several highly homologous amino acid variants. The disease-linked clones had a CD8+ phenotype and were found at relatively low frequencies in peripheral blood. Significant enrichment of the disease-linked clones was reported in matched synovial fluid samples from ankylosing spondylitis patients.

Note on this clonotype: No antigen is known for it. No base quality information exists; no much larger clone differs at one position.

From the cysteine up to the phenylalanine, the CDR3 has a length of 14 residues. Solely the CDR3 DNA is kept, with 42 bases framed from the first base. Cut back by 3 bases and 5 bases, the V and J ends lie 13 bases apart. CDR1 SGHAT and CDR2 FQNNGV are derived from the germline V gene. Instrument used: Illumina HiSeq 2500. TCR beta libraries were prepared by quantitative 5'-RACE with molecular barcodes. In the original analysis: Disease-linked TCR variants were identified with a new computational method built on a probabilistic model of VDJ rearrangement. Clones were called with MiXCR by TCRdb after fastp trimmed the public reads at Q25, and only in-frame beta chains were retained. Each CDR3 protein gets just one entry, which takes the most common genes and DNA from the rows behind it. The V and J calls reflect TCRdb's pipeline rather than the authors' work. The sample table lists a few hundred thousand distinct CDR3 sequences, around 10% of them with a count of one. Of the sample, roughly 9% is held by the ten largest clones.

The sample comprised blood, either unsorted or a sorted T cell fraction (not recorded which). The sequence joins TRBV11-2 to TRBJ2-5, with a weak D call of TRBD2 (5 bases match). The source of this sequence is a female donor with ankylosing spondylitis or in good health (not recorded which). This receptor has the CDR3 CASSLERLGETQYF. The DNA sequence is TGTGCCAGCAGCTTGGAGCGGTTAGGGGAGACCCAGTACTTC.